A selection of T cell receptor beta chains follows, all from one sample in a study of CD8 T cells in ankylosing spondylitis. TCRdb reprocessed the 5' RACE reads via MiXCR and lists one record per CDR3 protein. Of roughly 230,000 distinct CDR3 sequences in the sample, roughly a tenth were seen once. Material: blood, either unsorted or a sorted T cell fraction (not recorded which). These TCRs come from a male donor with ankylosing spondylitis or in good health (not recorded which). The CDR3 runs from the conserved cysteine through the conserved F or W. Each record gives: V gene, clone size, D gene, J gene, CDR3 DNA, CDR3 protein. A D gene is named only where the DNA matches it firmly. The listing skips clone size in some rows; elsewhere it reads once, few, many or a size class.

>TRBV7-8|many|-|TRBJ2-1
TGTGCCAGCAGCTCCCTCTTACTAGTAGTGTACAATGAGCAGTTCTTC
CASSSLLLVVYNEQFF
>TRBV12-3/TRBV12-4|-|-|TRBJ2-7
TGTGCCAGCAGTTTTCGTGGTACCAACTACGAGCAGTACTTC
CASSFRGTNYEQYF
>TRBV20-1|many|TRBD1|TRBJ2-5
TGCAGTGCCGAGACGGGACAGGAGACCCAGTACTTC
CSAETGQETQYF
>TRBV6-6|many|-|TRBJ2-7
TGTGCCAGCAGGGGGGGTTACGAGCAGTACTTC
CASRGGYEQYF
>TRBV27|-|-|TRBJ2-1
TGTGCCAGCAGTGACAGGACGCCAGGGGATGAGCAGTTCTTC
CASSDRTPGDEQFF
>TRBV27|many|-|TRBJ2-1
TGTGCCAGCAGTTGGGCAGCCCCCAATGAGCAGTTCTTC
CASSWAAPNEQFF
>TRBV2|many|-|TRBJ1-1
TGTGCCAGCAGCCGAACCGCCACAGGATCGAACACTGAAGCTTTCTTT
CASSRTATGSNTEAFF
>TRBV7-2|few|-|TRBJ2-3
TGTGCCAGCAGCCCGCGGGTGAGCACAGATACGCAGTATTTT
CASSPRVSTDTQYF
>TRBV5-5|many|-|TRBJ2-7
TGTGCCAGCAGCTTGGCGTACGTCCGGGTGGAGCAGTACTTC
CASSLAYVRVEQYF
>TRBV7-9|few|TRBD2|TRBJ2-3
TGTGCCAGCAGCGAGGGGAGCGGGGGGTCCACAGATACGCAGTATTTT
CASSEGSGGSTDTQYF
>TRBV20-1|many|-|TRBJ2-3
TGCAGTGCTCGAAGAGGCCGTGCCAGCACAGATACGCAGTATTTT
CSARRGRASTDTQYF
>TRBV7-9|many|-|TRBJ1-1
TGTGCCAGCAGCATCTTAGCCCCGGGGACTGAAGCTTTCTTT
CASSILAPGTEAFF
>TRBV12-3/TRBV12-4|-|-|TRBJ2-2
TGTGCCAGCACCCATCTTGAGGGAGGCACCGGGGAGCTGTTTTTT
CASTHLEGGTGELFF
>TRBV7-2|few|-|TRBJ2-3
TGTGCCAGCAGCTCCCCAGGGGGGGGGGCCCGCACAGATACGCAGTATTTT
CASSSPGGGARTDTQYF
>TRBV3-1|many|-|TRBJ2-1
TGTGCCAGCAGCCAAGTCTATGAGCAGTTCTTC
CASSQVYEQFF
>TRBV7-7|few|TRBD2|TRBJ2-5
TGTGCCAGCAGCTCCCAGCGGGGGCCGCCAGAAGAGACCCAGTACTTC
CASSSQRGPPEETQYF
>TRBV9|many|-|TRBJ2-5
TGTGCCAGCAGCGTCCTAGCGAGGGTCGAAGAGACCCAGTACTTC
CASSVLARVEETQYF
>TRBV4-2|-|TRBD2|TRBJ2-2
TGTGCCAGCAGCCAAGAGGGACTAGCGGAGGCTGGCACCGGGGAGCTGTTTTTT
CASSQEGLAEAGTGELFF
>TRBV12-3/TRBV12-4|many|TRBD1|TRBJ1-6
TGTGCCAGCAGTTTAGCGCCGGGACAGGGGCAGAGCTCCTATAATTCACCCCTCCACTTT
CASSLAPGQGQSSYNSPLHF
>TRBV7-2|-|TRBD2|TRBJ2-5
TGTGCCAGCAGCCAAGGCCAGGCTAGCGGGCAAGAGACCCAGTACTTC
CASSQGQASGQETQYF
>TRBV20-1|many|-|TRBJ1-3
TGCAGTGGGGCGGGGGGCCACTCTGGAAACACCATATATTTT
CSGAGGHSGNTIYF
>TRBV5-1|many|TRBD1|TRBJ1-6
TGCGCCAGCAGACTGACAGGGGATTCGGCACCCCTCCACTTT
CASRLTGDSAPLHF